Below are 27 T cell receptor beta chains sequenced from a single sample in a study of cytomegalovirus exposure and HLA in healthy donors. Vbeta (60) and Jbeta (13) primers were used in the PCR. Generated by immunoSEQ multiplex PCR, the TCRdb table keeps only in-frame clones and is missing some. Recorded for this sample: 80,000 or so clones. Input material: PBMCs. The source of these receptors is a man aged 45 to 65 in good health and CMV-seropositive.

The rearrangement links TRBV10-1 to TRBJ2-5, with 8 bases identical to TRBD1. This CDR3 has 14 amino acids. CDR1 is WNHNN and CDR2 is SYGVQD in the germline V gene (reference sequence). V lost 4 bases, J lost 0 bases, and 1 base stayed unmatched. Here the CDR3 reads CASSGQGYQETQYF. In DNA form, the CDR3 reads TGCGCCAGCAGTGGACAGGGGTACCAAGAGACCCAGTACTTC.

V usage is TRBV19 and J usage is TRBJ1-5, with 10 bases matching TRBD1. J was trimmed by 5 bases and V by 9 bases; bases with no gene match: 10. CDR3 length: 15 residues. Germline V gene data show CDR1 as LNHDA and CDR2 as SQIVND (reference sequence). The CDR3 DNA reads as TGTGCCAGCCTCAACGGACAGGGGGACTATCAGCCCCAGCATTTT. Protein product: CASLNGQGDYQPQHF.

The V and J genes are TRBV11-2 and TRBJ1-1; perhaps TRBD1 as D (5 bases). CDR1 SGHAT and CDR2 FQNNGV come from the germline V gene. The CDR3 runs to 18 residues. Trimming took 5 bases from V and 5 from J, leaving 27 bases between them. The CDR3 DNA is TGTGCCAGCAGCCCGTTGACCCAAACGTCGGGGGGAGAGACTGAAGCTTTCTTT. Translating it yields CASSPLTQTSGGETEAFF.

The chain recombines TRBV7-9 with TRBJ1-1; 9 positions agree with TRBD1. This CDR3 has 15 amino acids. CDR1 is SEHNR and CDR2 is FQNEAQ in the germline V gene (reference sequence). With 5 bases clipped from V and 1 base from J, the junction kept 5 bases outside the gene matches. As DNA, the CDR3 is TGTGCCAGCAGCGTAGGGACAGGGAGGAACACTGAAGCTTTCTTT. This sequence encodes CASSVGTGRNTEAFF.

The chain employs TRBV7-6 and TRBJ2-7; TRBD1 agrees at 7 bases. There are 14 residues in the CDR3. Trimming cost V 4 bases and J 3 bases; bases outside gene matches: 6. Germline V gene data show CDR1 as SGHVS and CDR2 as FNYEAQ. The DNA for the CDR3 is TGTGCCAGCAGCTCCCGGGACAGTGGCTACGAGCAGTACTTC. It translates to CASSSRDSGYEQYF.

J is TRBJ1-2 and V is TRBV9; possibly TRBD1 for D (6 bases). V was clipped by 3 bases and J by 4 bases, with 19 bases between them. The germline gives CDR1 SGDLS, CDR2 YYNGEE. The length of the CDR3 is 16 residues. DNA for the CDR3: TGTGCCAGCAGCGGCCAGCGGACAGTTGTTGGCTATGGCTACACCTTC. Its protein product is CASSGQRTVVGYGYTF.

The V call is TRBV5-8, the J call TRBJ2-5; D uncertain. Per germline, CDR1 SGHTS and CDR2 YDEGEE. This CDR3 spans 12 amino acids. V lost 2 bases to trimming and J lost 1 base, with 3 bases between them. The CDR3 loop reads CASSFIQETQYF. CDR3 DNA sequence: TGTGCCAGCAGCTTTATCCAAGAGACCCAGTACTTC.

The chain has TRBV28 and TRBJ2-5, with D possibly being TRBD1 (6 bases). There are 12 residues in the CDR3. Between the trimmed V and J ends, which lost 6 bases and 7 bases, there was a span of 12 bases. Germline V CDR1 and CDR2: MDHEN, SYDVKM. Here the CDR3 DNA reads TGTGCCAGCAGACGGGACAACCCGACCCAGTACTTC. Amino acid sequence: CASRRDNPTQYF. Supplemented by reference TRBV28 and TRBJ2-5, the full variable domain reads DVKVTQSSRYLVKRTGEKVFLECVQDMDHENMFWYRQDPGLGLRLIYFSYDVKMKEKGDIPEGYSVSREKKERFSLILESASTNQTSMYLCASRRDNPTQYFGPGTRLLVL.

V and J are TRBV7-2 and TRBJ2-2, with TRBD2 identical over 7 bases. Germline V gives CDR1 SGHTA, CDR2 FQGNSA. The junction had 8 bases not matched to a gene; V was cut back by 5 bases and J by 8 bases. This CDR3 is 14 amino acids long. CDR3 coding DNA: TGTGCCAGCAGCCGAATGGGGGGGAGAGGGGAGCTGTTTTTT. This translates into CASSRMGGRGELFF.

This chain links TRBV2 with TRBJ2-5; a weak D match, TRBD1 (6 bases). V was shortened by 6 bases and J by 0 bases, with 17 bases between the two germline ends. The CDR3 is made up of 16 amino acids. CDR1 SNHLY and CDR2 FYNNEI come from the germline V gene. The chain's CDR3 is CASSRSWTANQETQYF. The CDR3 nucleotides are TGTGCCAGCAGCAGAAGCTGGACAGCTAACCAAGAGACCCAGTACTTC.

The V gene is TRBV4-1, the J gene TRBJ2-1, with 11 bases matching TRBD2. Germline V gene sequence: CDR1 MGHRA, CDR2 YSYEKL. With V trimmed by 6 bases and J by 8 bases, 9 bases remained unmatched. CDR3 length equals 15 residues. CDR3 residues: CASSLLAGVWDEQFF. The DNA of the CDR3 is TGCGCCAGCAGTCTACTAGCGGGGGTTTGGGATGAGCAGTTCTTC.

This chain joins TRBV5-6 and TRBJ2-1; D is possibly TRBD2 (5 bases). The ends were cut back, 4 bases at V and 8 bases at J, with 10 bases in the middle. The CDR3 has 12 amino acids. Per the germline V gene, CDR1 is SGHDT and CDR2 is YYEEEE. The CDR3 nucleotides read TGTGCCAGCAGCCCCACGAGGGATGAGCAGTTCTTC. Translated: CASSPTRDEQFF.

The chain uses TRBV6-1 and TRBJ2-5; D is perhaps TRBD2 (6 bases). The V end was cut by 0 bases, the J end by 2 bases, with 10 bases between. Germline V gene sequence: CDR1 MNHNS, CDR2 SASEGT. The CDR3 has 15 residues. The CDR3 region is CASSEAGGLQETQYF. The CDR3, as DNA: TGTGCCAGCAGTGAAGCGGGGGGTCTGCAAGAGACCCAGTACTTC.

V is TRBV19 and J is TRBJ2-7; D unresolved. The V end was cut by 1 base, the J end by 1 base, with 5 bases between. The CDR3 spans 13 residues. Germline CDR1 is LNHDA and CDR2 is SQIVND (reference sequence). CDR3: CASSIGRSYEQYF. The DNA for the CDR3 is TGTGCCAGTAGTATAGGGAGATCCTACGAGCAGTACTTC.

The gene calls are TRBV5-1 and TRBJ1-1; D gene uncertain. The length of the CDR3 is 13 residues. The V end was cut by 0 bases, the J end by 1 base, with 4 bases between. CDR1 is SGHRS and CDR2 is YFSETQ in the germline V gene. CDR3 sequence: CASSLGANTEAFF. The CDR3 coding sequence is TGCGCCAGCAGCTTGGGGGCGAACACTGAAGCTTTCTTT.

The CDR3 spells CASSYSSYSTNEKLFF. The CDR3 DNA reads TGTGCCAGCAGTTACTCGTCCTATTCAACTAATGAAAAACTGTTTTTT. The chain combines TRBV6-5 with TRBJ1-4; D remains unclear. Trimming took off 0 bases at V and 0 bases at J, with 8 bases between the two ends. This CDR3 is built from 16 residues. Germline-derived CDR1 and CDR2 are MNHEY and SVGAGI.

The chain links TRBV6-6 to TRBJ2-1, with 9 positions matching TRBD1. This CDR3 has 15 residues. The germline V gene has CDR1 MNHNY and CDR2 SVGAGI (reference sequence). V dropped 6 bases and J dropped 6; count of bases not matched to a gene: 9. CDR3 amino acids: CASRYGATGGNEQFF. The CDR3 DNA reads as TGTGCCAGCAGATACGGGGCGACAGGGGGCAATGAGCAGTTCTTC.

The chain couples TRBV28 to TRBJ1-5; 7 bases align to TRBD1. The CDR3 is made up of 15 amino acids. Looked up from germline, CDR1 is MDHEN and CDR2 is SYDVKM. V dropped 5 bases and J dropped 5; count of bases not matched to a gene: 9. CDR3 DNA sequence: TGTGCCAGCAGTCTAGCCGACAGGGAATATCAGCCCCAGCATTTT. Translating it yields CASSLADREYQPQHF.

V gene TRBV7-9 combines with J gene TRBJ1-2, with unresolved D. CDR1 is SEHNR, CDR2 FQNEAQ, per germline (reference sequence). The length of the CDR3 is 13 residues. V gave up 1 base and J gave up 4 bases, with 7 bases separating them. The CDR3, as DNA: TGTGCCAGCAGCTTAGAAGCCCTCTATGGCTACACCTTC. This codes for CASSLEALYGYTF.

The gene calls are TRBV5-1 and TRBJ1-5, with D unclear. V gave up 4 bases and J gave up 0 bases, with 5 bases separating them. Germline CDR1 and CDR2: SGHRS and YFSETQ. CDR3 length: 13 amino acids. The CDR3 sequence is CASSAYSNQPQHF. CDR3 DNA sequence: TGCGCCAGCAGCGCCTATAGCAATCAGCCCCAGCATTTT. The entire variable domain, with the rest obtained from reference TRBV5-1 and TRBJ1-5, is as follows: KAGVTQTPRYLIKTRGQQVTLSCSPISGHRSVSWYQQTPGQGLQFLFEYFSETQRNKGNFPGRFSGRQFSNSRSEMNVSTLELGDSALYLCASSAYSNQPQHFGDGTRLSIL.

The chain uses TRBV5-8 and TRBJ2-7, with D perhaps TRBD1 (5 bases). This CDR3 contains 12 residues. CDR1 and CDR2 (germline): SGHTS, YDEGEE. V dropped 2 bases and J dropped 3 bases, with 6 bases sitting between them. The CDR3 loop reads CASSFRVYEQYV. CDR3 coding DNA: TGTGCCAGCAGCTTCAGGGTCTACGAGCAGTACGTC.

This chain connects TRBV7-2 to TRBJ2-3; weak D call: TRBD2 (6 bases). Germline-derived CDR1 and CDR2 are SGHTA and FQGNSA. This CDR3 contains 14 residues. V was pared by 2 bases and J by 2 bases, with 8 bases between. The CDR3 protein is CASSLIAATDTQYF. DNA for the CDR3: TGTGCCAGCAGCTTAATAGCGGCCACAGATACGCAGTATTTT. Full variable domain (rest looked up from reference TRBV7-2 and TRBJ2-3): GAGVSQSPSNKVTEKGKDVELRCDPISGHTALYWYRQSLGQGLEFLIYFQGNSAPDKSGLPSDRFSAERTGGSVSTLTIQRTQQEDSAVYLCASSLIAATDTQYFGPGTRLTVL.

V and J are TRBV7-7 and TRBJ2-4; the D is unclear. This CDR3 region has 13 residues. V shed 1 base and J shed 7 bases, with 8 bases lying between them. Germline assignment: CDR1 SSHAT and CDR2 FNYEAQ (reference sequence). In DNA, the CDR3 is TGTGCCAGCAGCTTAGAGGCCGGGAACATTCAGTACTTC. Protein sequence: CASSLEAGNIQYF.

This chain uses TRBV6-1 with TRBJ2-1; 10 bases fit TRBD1. Germline values: CDR1 MNHNS, CDR2 SASEGT. The V and J ends lost 4 bases and 14 bases, in that order; junction bases with no gene match: 2. CDR3 size: 11 residues. The CDR3 DNA sequence: TGTGCCAGCAGTGCGGGACAGGGGAAGTTCTTC. Translating it yields CASSAGQGKFF.

The V call is TRBV4-2, the J call TRBJ2-5, with 7 nucleotides matching TRBD2. Gene TRBJ2-7 matches the end of the DNA better, so the J call may be wrong. CDR1 is LGHNA and CDR2 is YNFKEQ in the germline V gene. This CDR3 comprises 16 residues. The CDR3 loop reads CASSQEGRGSSYEQYF. As DNA, the CDR3 is TGTGCCAGCAGCCAAGAAGGGAGGGGATCATCCTACGAGCAGTACTTC.

CDR3 DNA sequence: TGTGCCAGCAGCTTACGTATCTCTGGAAACACCATATATTTT. It yields the protein CASSLRISGNTIYF. The rearrangement joins TRBV13 to TRBJ1-3; D ambiguous. Trimming pared 2 bases from V and 0 bases from J, leaving 5 bases between. Germline CDR1 PRHDT, CDR2 FYEKMQ (reference sequence). The CDR3 extends over 14 amino acids.

The CDR3 loop is CASSLVPGGVNEQYF. DNA of the CDR3: TGCGCCAGCAGCTTGGTTCCAGGAGGGGTCAACGAGCAGTACTTC. The gene calls are TRBV5-1 and TRBJ2-7, with a weak D call TRBD2 (6 bases). Trimming took off 0 bases at V and 5 bases at J, with 15 bases between the two ends. Germline-derived CDR1 and CDR2 are SGHRS and YFSETQ. This CDR3 comprises 15 residues.